The 27 T cell receptor beta chains listed next were all sequenced from one sample in a study of beta chain features in type 1 diabetes. The whole isolated RNA underwent reverse transcription, so sequencing captured expressed TCRB transcripts. Libraries were prepared by immunoSEQ multiplex PCR; TCRdb keeps only in-frame clonotypes and omits some of them. The data show around 310,000 clones, with about 11% seen just once and 0.015% held by the top ten. The specimen sequenced was naive CD4+ T cells from blood. These receptors were taken from a young woman in good health.

This clone was detected a few times. This chain connects TRBV5-1 to TRBJ2-3, with 7 positions matching TRBD2. The germline CDR1 and CDR2 sequences are SGHRS and YFSETQ. V lost 0 bases, J lost 2 bases, and 6 bases stayed unmatched. The CDR3 totals 16 residues. The CDR3 sequence is CASSLAGEGNTDTQYF. CDR3 sequence (DNA): TGCGCCAGCAGCTTGGCCGGGGAGGGTAACACAGATACGCAGTATTTT.

V usage is TRBV7-9 and J usage is TRBJ1-5; 7 nucleotides match TRBD1. V trimming: 5 bases; J trimming: 1 base; junction bases outside the gene matches: 2. The CDR3 is 14 residues long. Germline V lookup: CDR1 SEHNR, CDR2 FQNEAQ (reference sequence). The CDR3 protein is CASSPTGSNQPQHF. Written as DNA, the CDR3 is TGTGCCAGCAGCCCGACAGGGAGCAATCAGCCCCAGCATTTT. The full variable domain, with the rest looked up from reference TRBV7-9 and TRBJ1-5, is DTGVSQNPRHKITKRGQNVTFRCDPISEHNRLYWYRQTLGQGPEFLTYFQNEAQLEKSRLLSDRFSAERPKGSFSTLEIQRTEQGDSAMYLCASSPTGSNQPQHFGDGTRLSIL.

The V call is TRBV30, the J call TRBJ2-7; 8 bases line up with TRBD1. CDR3 length equals 14 residues. Trimming at V came to 3 bases and at J to 0 bases, leaving 4 bases not matched to a gene. The V gene's germline CDR1 is GTSNPN and CDR2 SVGIG (reference sequence). The CDR3 nucleotides read TGTGCCTGGAGGCGGCAGGGGGCCTCCTACGAGCAGTACTTC. It is translated as CAWRRQGASYEQYF.

This clone was observed a few times. The J gene is TRBJ2-1, the V gene TRBV18, with TRBD2 identical over 9 bases. CDR1 and CDR2 (germline): KGHSH, LQKENI. The CDR3 sequence is 14 residues long. After removal of 6 bases from V and 7 bases from J, the junction contained 7 bases not matched to a gene. The CDR3 loop is CASSAGTSRNEQFF. The CDR3 DNA is TGTGCCAGCTCGGCCGGGACTAGCAGGAATGAGCAGTTCTTC.

Only a few counts were recorded for this clone. The chain is built from TRBV7-9 and TRBJ2-1, with a weak D call TRBD1 (6 bases). The CDR3 totals 19 residues. Between the trimmed V and J ends, which lost 1 base and 4 bases, there was a span of 23 bases. CDR1 is SEHNR, CDR2 FQNEAQ, per germline (reference sequence). The CDR3 DNA is TGTGCCAGCAGCTTAGTCCAAGACAGGACTTTGAACCTGTACAATGAGCAGTTCTTC. It is translated as CASSLVQDRTLNLYNEQFF.

The V call is TRBV29-1, the J call TRBJ1-2; perhaps TRBD1 as D (5 bases). V was pared by 5 bases and J by 4 bases, with 8 bases between. The CDR3 length is 11 residues. Germline V gene data show CDR1 as SQVTM and CDR2 as ANQGSEA. CDR3 region: CSVWGGYGYTF. The DNA for the CDR3 is TGCAGCGTTTGGGGGGGCTATGGCTACACCTTC.

In regard to this clone: Other DNA sequences in this sample translate to the same CDR3. The J gene is TRBJ2-5, the V gene TRBV7-2, with D maybe TRBD2 (5 bases). V was cut by 1 base and J by 5 bases, with 11 bases left in between. The CDR3 sequence is 14 residues long. CDR1 and CDR2 from the germline V gene are SGHTA and FQGNSA. In DNA, the CDR3 is TGTGCCAGCAGCTTAGGCGGACTGGGGGAGACCCAGTACTTC. This codes for CASSLGGLGETQYF.

This clone has more than one count but fewer than ten. V usage is TRBV10-3 and J usage is TRBJ2-5, with a tentative D call TRBD2 (6 bases). V was trimmed by 4 bases and J by 5 bases, leaving 8 bases between them. Germline-derived CDR1 and CDR2 are ENHRY and SYGVKD. The CDR3 loop spans 12 amino acids. Written as DNA, the CDR3 is TGTGCCATCAGTGGCGGAGGGGAGACCCAGTACTTC. Translation: CAISGGGETQYF.

In nucleotides, the CDR3 is TGTGCCAGCAATCCCTGGGCAGGACTTAATGGTCCCCAGTACTTC. Its protein product is CASNPWAGLNGPQYF. This chain uses TRBV28 with TRBJ2-5, with D maybe TRBD2 (5 bases). This CDR3 spans 15 amino acids. Germline V lookup: CDR1 MDHEN, CDR2 SYDVKM. The V end lost 7 bases, the J end lost 9 bases, and 24 bases lay between the germline ends.

This clone was picked up a small number of times. The chain links TRBV9 to TRBJ2-1, with D maybe TRBD1 (7 bases). This CDR3 has 14 residues. Trimming stripped 6 bases from V and 6 bases from J, with 16 bases between. The germline gives CDR1 SGDLS, CDR2 YYNGEE. In DNA, the CDR3 is TGTGCCAGCACCCAGGGGGGACTTTTCAATGAGCAGTTCTTC. Its protein is CASTQGGLFNEQFF.

Here the CDR3 reads CASTTGEVRIQYF. CDR3 DNA: TGTGCCAGTACCACAGGAGAGGTACGCATTCAGTACTTC. The chain combines TRBV19 with TRBJ2-4, with D maybe TRBD1 (5 bases). Germline-derived CDR1 and CDR2 are LNHDA and SQIVND (reference sequence). The V and J ends lost 7 bases and 9 bases respectively, with 16 bases between them. The length of the CDR3 is 13 residues. Full variable domain (remainder filled in from reference TRBV19 and TRBJ2-4): DGGITQSPKYLFRKEGQNVTLSCEQNLNHDAMYWYRQDPGQGLRLIYYSQIVNDFQKGDIAEGYSVSREKKESFPLTVTSAQKNPTAFYLCASTTGEVRIQYFGAGTRLSVL.

The chain employs TRBV18 and TRBJ2-1; D is ambiguous. From germline, CDR1 is KGHSH and CDR2 LQKENI. This CDR3 has 13 residues. Trimming cost V 4 bases and J 6 bases, with 10 bases left between them. The CDR3 DNA reads as TGTGCCAGCTCACAAACCCCTACCAATGAGCAGTTCTTC. Amino acid sequence: CASSQTPTNEQFF.

The chain is built from TRBV30 and TRBJ1-3, with a possible D match to TRBD1 (6 bases). The V and J ends lost 4 bases and 3 bases respectively, with 13 bases between them. In germline, CDR1 is GTSNPN, CDR2 SVGIG (reference sequence). The CDR3 spans 14 residues. The CDR3 sequence is CAWKTGVSGNTIYF. The CDR3 DNA reads TGTGCCTGGAAGACAGGCGTTAGTGGAAACACCATATATTTT.

The V and J genes are TRBV6-5 and TRBJ2-7; the match to TRBD1 covers 10 bases. Germline V gene sequence: CDR1 MNHEY, CDR2 SVGAGI. This CDR3 spans 14 amino acids. Losses at the gene ends were 4 bases for V and 5 bases for J; bases not matched to a gene: 5. CDR3 coding DNA: TGTGCCAGCAGTTCGGGACAGGGGACCCACGAGCAGTACTTC. This encodes CASSSGQGTHEQYF.

The chain carries TRBV2 and TRBJ2-7; D unclear. Germline V gives CDR1 SNHLY, CDR2 FYNNEI. This CDR3 is built from 10 residues. V shed 7 bases and J shed 4 bases, with 5 bases lying between them. This chain's CDR3 is CASKSYEQYF. The CDR3 DNA reads TGTGCCAGCAAATCATACGAGCAGTACTTC.

The sample holds a few counts of this clone. V is TRBV15 and J is TRBJ1-4; 8 bases align to TRBD1. J was trimmed by 2 bases and V by 5 bases; bases with no gene match: 4. Germline V gene data show CDR1 as LNHNV and CDR2 as YYDKDF (reference sequence). The CDR3 length is 15 residues. The CDR3 nucleotides are TGTGCCACCAGCTTCCGACAGGGGACTAATGAAAAACTGTTTTTT. This gives the protein CATSFRQGTNEKLFF.

J is TRBJ1-2 and V is TRBV5-6; D may be TRBD1 (5 bases). The CDR3 covers 14 residues. Between the trimmed V and J ends, which lost 0 bases and 4 bases, there was a span of 10 bases. Germline V gene data show CDR1 as SGHDT and CDR2 as YYEEEE. The CDR3 DNA reads TGTGCCAGCAGCTTGGACAGGTCCCGCTATGGCTACACCTTC. It yields the protein CASSLDRSRYGYTF.

This clone was observed a few times. This sequence joins TRBV5-6 and TRBJ1-2; 9 bases match TRBD1. CDR1 is SGHDT and CDR2 is YYEEEE in the germline V gene. The trim removed 1 base at V and 7 bases at J, leaving 5 bases unmatched. The CDR3 contains 14 residues. The DNA for the CDR3 is TGTGCCAGCAGCTTGCTTGGACAGGGGCTTGGCTACACCTTC. This codes for CASSLLGQGLGYTF.

This clone was seen only a few times. J is TRBJ2-3 and V is TRBV5-1; 7 bases map to TRBD2. CDR3 size: 17 residues. Germline CDR1 reads SGHRS; CDR2 reads YFSETQ. The V and J ends lost 1 base and 2 bases, in that order; junction bases with no gene match: 10. CDR3 sequence reads: CASSLRASGEYTDTQYF. The CDR3 DNA sequence: TGCGCCAGCAGCTTGCGGGCTAGCGGAGAATACACAGATACGCAGTATTTT. The full variable domain, completed using reference TRBV5-1 and TRBJ2-3, is KAGVTQTPRYLIKTRGQQVTLSCSPISGHRSVSWYQQTPGQGLQFLFEYFSETQRNKGNFPGRFSGRQFSNSRSEMNVSTLELGDSALYLCASSLRASGEYTDTQYFGPGTRLTVL.

The chain uses TRBV28 and TRBJ1-1; TRBD1 aligns across 7 bases. The V gene end was trimmed by 7 bases and the J gene end by 5 bases; junction bases not matched to a gene: 10. The CDR3 spans 14 residues. Germline V gene lookup returns CDR1 MDHEN and CDR2 SYDVKM. Here the CDR3 reads CASTYPTGRTEAFF. CDR3 in DNA: TGTGCCAGCACCTACCCGACAGGGAGAACTGAAGCTTTCTTT. Full variable domain (outside the CDR3, taken from reference TRBV28 and TRBJ1-1): DVKVTQSSRYLVKRTGEKVFLECVQDMDHENMFWYRQDPGLGLRLIYFSYDVKMKEKGDIPEGYSVSREKKERFSLILESASTNQTSMYLCASTYPTGRTEAFFGQGTRLTVV.

The V and J genes are TRBV7-3 and TRBJ2-2; 9 nucleotides align to TRBD1. This CDR3 region has 14 residues. With 8 bases clipped from V and 3 bases from J, the junction kept 4 bases outside the gene matches. Germline CDR1 SGHTA, CDR2 FQGTGA. The CDR3 sequence is CASGTGSDTGELFF. CDR3 nucleotide sequence: TGTGCCAGCGGGACAGGGTCGGACACCGGGGAGCTGTTTTTT. The full variable domain, in which reference TRBV7-3 and TRBJ2-2 provide the parts outside the CDR3, is GAGVSQTPSNKVTEKGKYVELRCDPISGHTALYWYRQSLGQGPEFLIYFQGTGAADDSGLPNDRFFAVRPEGSVSTLKIQRTERGDSAVYLCASGTGSDTGELFFGEGSRLTVL.

The V gene is TRBV29-1, the J gene TRBJ1-2, with a weak D call TRBD1 (6 bases). The CDR3 length is 13 residues. Looked up from germline, CDR1 is SQVTM and CDR2 is ANQGSEA. Trimming removed 6 bases at V and 3 bases at J, with 14 bases between. The DNA of the CDR3 is TGCAGCGTAACACTCCGGACAGACTATGGCTACACCTTC. This sequence encodes CSVTLRTDYGYTF.

This clone was picked up a small number of times. The chain uses TRBV19 and TRBJ2-1, with 14 bases aligning to TRBD2. Germline lookup yields CDR1 LNHDA and CDR2 SQIVND (reference sequence). This CDR3 has 16 amino acids. Losses at the gene ends were 2 bases for V and 6 bases for J; bases not matched to a gene: 3. Here the CDR3 reads CASSIPGTSGSNEQFF. The CDR3 DNA sequence: TGTGCCAGTAGTATACCCGGGACTAGCGGGAGCAATGAGCAGTTCTTC.

The J gene is TRBJ2-2, the V gene TRBV5-1, with 8 bases fitting TRBD1. Trimming cost V 4 bases and J 1 base; bases outside gene matches: 6. The CDR3 runs to 16 residues. Germline loops: CDR1 SGHRS, CDR2 YFSETQ. CDR3 DNA: TGCGCCAGCAGCCCGGACAGGGCGCTGAACACCGGGGAGCTGTTTTTT. Its protein product is CASSPDRALNTGELFF.

This clone was counted between two and nine times. The V gene is TRBV4-3, the J gene TRBJ2-1; 7 bases map to TRBD2. The germline CDR1 and CDR2 sequences are LGHNA and YSLEER. This CDR3 comprises 16 residues. V lost 0 bases, J lost 2 bases, and 4 bases stayed unmatched. The DNA of the CDR3 is TGCGCCAGCAGCCAAGAATCTGCGGGAGCCTACAATGAGCAGTTCTTC. Residues: CASSQESAGAYNEQFF.

This chain uses TRBV25-1 with TRBJ2-1, with 13 bases that match TRBD2. Germline assignment: CDR1 MGHDK and CDR2 SYGVNS. The trim removed 1 base at V and 2 bases at J, leaving 5 bases unmatched. This CDR3 is built from 18 residues. The CDR3 is CASSESLGTSGTYNEQFF. In DNA form, the CDR3 reads TGTGCCAGCAGTGAATCCCTCGGGACTAGCGGGACCTACAATGAGCAGTTCTTC.

The chain carries TRBV7-8 and TRBJ1-2, with TRBD1 identical over 7 bases. Looked up from germline, CDR1 is SGHVS and CDR2 is FQNEAQ. The ends lost 6 bases at V and 2 bases at J; junction bases unmatched: 9. This CDR3 has 15 residues. The CDR3 reads CASSLIETGNYGYTF. The CDR3 region has the DNA TGTGCCAGCAGTCTAATCGAGACAGGGAACTATGGCTACACCTTC. The entire variable domain, with the rest obtained from reference TRBV7-8 and TRBJ1-2, is as follows: GAGVSQSPRYKVAKRGQDVALRCDPISGHVSLFWYQQALGQGPEFLTYFQNEAQLDKSGLPSDRFFAERPEGSVSTLKIQRTQQEDSAVYLCASSLIETGNYGYTFGSGTRLTVV.